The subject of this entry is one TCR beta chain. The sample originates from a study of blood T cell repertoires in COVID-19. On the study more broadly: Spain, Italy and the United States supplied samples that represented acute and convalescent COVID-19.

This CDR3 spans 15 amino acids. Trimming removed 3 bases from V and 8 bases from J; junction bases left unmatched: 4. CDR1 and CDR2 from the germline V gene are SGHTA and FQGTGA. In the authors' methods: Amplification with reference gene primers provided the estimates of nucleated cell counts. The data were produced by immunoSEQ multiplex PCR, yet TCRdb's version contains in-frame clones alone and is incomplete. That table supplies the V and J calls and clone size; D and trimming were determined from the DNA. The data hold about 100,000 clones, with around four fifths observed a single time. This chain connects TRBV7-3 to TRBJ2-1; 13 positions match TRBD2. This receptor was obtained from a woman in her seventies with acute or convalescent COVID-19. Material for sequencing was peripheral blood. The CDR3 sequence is CASSFGLAGVYEQFF. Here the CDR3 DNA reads TGTGCCAGCAGCTTCGGACTAGCGGGGGTCTATGAGCAGTTCTTC.